Presented here are 20 T cell receptor beta chains from one specimen sequenced in a study of OX40 agonist ivuxolimab in advanced cancers. TCRdb's copy holds only in-frame clones and misses some; the assay was immunoSEQ multiplex PCR. Of about 64,000 clones in the sample, 80% to 95% are singletons; the top ten hold about 0.4%. Sequenced material: CD4+ or CD8+ T cells sorted from blood, taken in a trial of the OX40 agonist ivuxolimab. Source of these receptors: an adult with an advanced solid tumor such as melanoma, head and neck, liver or kidney cancer.

This sequence joins TRBV10-1 and TRBJ2-3; 8 bases line up with TRBD1. CDR1 is WNHNN, CDR2 SYGVQD, per germline (reference sequence). The V segment lost 8 bases and the J segment 5 bases; nucleotides outside the gene matches: 12. CDR3 length equals 15 residues. The CDR3 DNA follows: TGCGCCAGCTCTAACACGGACAGGGTTGGAGATACGCAGTATTTT. Translation: CASSNTDRVGDTQYF.

This clone was detected a few times. J is TRBJ2-2 and V is TRBV10-1; 10 nucleotides match TRBD2. CDR3 length: 14 amino acids. Germline CDR1 WNHNN, CDR2 SYGVQD (reference sequence). Germline trimming cut 5 bases from V and 6 bases from J; bases unmatched to any gene: 3. The CDR3 DNA reads TGCGCCAGCAGTAGCCTAGCGGGAGCCGGGGAGCTGTTTTTT. Protein: CASSSLAGAGELFF.

The chain recombines TRBV9 with TRBJ2-7; D is ambiguous. The CDR3 is 10 residues long. The germline gives CDR1 SGDLS, CDR2 YYNGEE. V was cut by 8 bases and J by 6 bases, with 9 bases left in between. CDR3 coding DNA: TGTGCCAGGAAATTGTGCGAGCAGTACTTC. It encodes CARKLCEQYF.

The chain couples TRBV2 to TRBJ2-1; D remains unclear. Germline CDR1 reads SNHLY; CDR2 reads FYNNEI. V lost 4 bases and J lost 7, with 8 bases in between. The CDR3 length is 12 residues. CDR3 DNA: TGTGCCAGCAGTGCAGGTCGGAATGAGCAGTTCTTC. Its translation is CASSAGRNEQFF.

The chain employs TRBV6-1 and TRBJ2-5, with D maybe TRBD1 (5 bases). Germline CDR1 and CDR2: MNHNS and SASEGT. V was shortened by 8 bases and J by 1 base, with 11 bases between the two germline ends. CDR3 length equals 13 residues. The CDR3 nucleotides are TGTGCCAGCGAGTGGGGCGGCCAAGAGACCCAGTACTTC. Amino acid sequence: CASEWGGQETQYF.

V gene TRBV11-1 combines with J gene TRBJ2-3; 8 positions agree with TRBD2. After removal of 3 bases from V and 10 bases from J, the junction contained 15 bases not matched to a gene. Germline V gives CDR1 SGHAT, CDR2 FQDESV (reference sequence). The CDR3 has 16 residues. The CDR3 sequence: CASSFRGSGESPSQYF. CDR3 DNA sequence: TGTGCCAGCAGCTTCCGAGGTAGCGGGGAAAGCCCGTCGCAGTATTTT.

This clone appeared a few times. V is TRBV6-6 and J is TRBJ1-6, with 7 nucleotides matching TRBD1. The J segment lost 6 bases and the V segment lost 5 bases, leaving 4 bases of the junction unmatched. The CDR3 extends over 14 amino acids. CDR1 and CDR2 from the germline V gene are MNHNY and SVGAGI (reference sequence). CDR3 sequence: CASSPGQSNSPLHF. The DNA for the CDR3 is TGTGCCAGCAGTCCGGGACAGAGTAATTCACCCCTCCACTTT.

The CDR3: CAWTRAGGFEQFF. The CDR3 region has the DNA TGTGCCTGGACCCGGGCAGGGGGCTTTGAGCAGTTCTTC. V gene TRBV30 combines with J gene TRBJ2-1; 8 bases fit TRBD1. With 4 bases clipped from V and 9 bases from J, the junction kept 8 bases outside the gene matches. The CDR3 consists of 13 residues. Germline V gene data show CDR1 as GTSNPN and CDR2 as SVGIG (reference sequence).

V usage is TRBV28 and J usage is TRBJ1-2, with D hard to call. Germline CDR1 and CDR2: MDHEN and SYDVKM. This CDR3 comprises 12 residues. Between the trimmed V and J ends, which lost 2 bases and 2 bases, there was a span of 3 bases. The CDR3 coding sequence is TGTGCCAGCAGTTTACTAAACTATGGCTACACCTTC. As protein: CASSLLNYGYTF.

This chain joins TRBV7-2 and TRBJ2-5; 7 nucleotides align to TRBD2. J gave up 9 bases and V 2 bases, and 12 bases lay outside the gene matches. Germline CDR1 is SGHTA and CDR2 is FQGNSA. This CDR3 has 15 residues. The CDR3 DNA sequence: TGTGCCAGCAGCTTAAAAGGGACTAACTACGGGCCCCAGTACTTC. This gives the protein CASSLKGTNYGPQYF.

In DNA, the CDR3 is TGTGCCACCAGCAGTAGCGGTGGGTTTGAGTATGGCTACACCTTC. It translates to CATSSSGGFEYGYTF. V usage is TRBV15 and J usage is TRBJ1-2; D is ambiguous. V was trimmed by 3 bases and J by 5 bases, leaving 16 bases between them. Germline CDR1 LNHNV, CDR2 YYDKDF (reference sequence). The CDR3 has 15 residues.

The chain uses TRBV19 and TRBJ2-5; D might be TRBD2 (5 bases). The CDR3 runs 15 residues. Trimming stripped 6 bases from V and 2 bases from J, with 16 bases between. The germline gives CDR1 LNHDA, CDR2 SQIVND (reference sequence). DNA of the CDR3: TGTGCCAGTAGATACGGGAATGTCCCTCAAGAGACCCAGTACTTC. Translated, it gives CASRYGNVPQETQYF.

This chain joins TRBV30 and TRBJ2-7; no reliable D call. V shed 3 bases and J shed 6 bases, with 18 bases lying between them. This CDR3 region has 14 residues. Germline loops: CDR1 GTSNPN, CDR2 SVGIG (reference sequence). CDR3 sequence: CAWRPPGFGLEQYF. The CDR3 DNA reads as TGTGCCTGGAGACCACCGGGTTTTGGCCTCGAGCAGTACTTC.

V gene TRBV7-9 combines with J gene TRBJ2-3, with D unresolved. This CDR3 region has 14 residues. Trimming took off 6 bases at V and 1 base at J, with 11 bases between the two ends. CDR1 is SEHNR and CDR2 is FQNEAQ in the germline V gene (reference sequence). The CDR3: CASSRWQGTDTQYF. The CDR3 DNA is TGTGCCAGCAGTCGATGGCAGGGCACAGATACGCAGTATTTT.

This clone was seen only a few times. The chain couples TRBV4-1 to TRBJ1-1; 8 bases line up with TRBD1. There are 14 residues in the CDR3. The germline V gene has CDR1 MGHRA and CDR2 YSYEKL. The junction had 6 bases not matched to a gene; V was cut back by 2 bases and J by 7 bases. CDR3 coding DNA: TGCGCCAGCAGCCAACCGGACAGGGAAAATGAAGCTTTCTTT. Protein: CASSQPDRENEAFF.

This chain links TRBV5-1 with TRBJ2-7; tentative D call: TRBD1 (5 bases). Germline CDR1 and CDR2: SGHRS and YFSETQ. The CDR3 runs 13 residues. Trimming pared 2 bases from V and 6 bases from J, leaving 12 bases between. CDR3 DNA sequence: TGCGCCAGCAGCTTTTCTGACAGAACCGAGCAGTACTTC. As protein: CASSFSDRTEQYF.

This chain uses TRBV2 with TRBJ1-4; perhaps TRBD1 as D (6 bases). Trimming left V 8 bases short and J 12 bases short, with 19 bases between. The CDR3 is made up of 13 amino acids. Germline V lookup: CDR1 SNHLY, CDR2 FYNNEI. In DNA form, the CDR3 reads TGTGCCAGCTCTAAAGGGGGTCTGGGGGAACTGTTTTTT. Its protein product is CASSKGGLGELFF.

This chain connects TRBV5-6 to TRBJ1-2; D is ambiguous. Between the trimmed V and J ends, which lost 4 bases and 8 bases, there was a span of 12 bases. Germline V gene sequence: CDR1 SGHDT, CDR2 YYEEEE. The CDR3 has 12 amino acids. Written as DNA, the CDR3 is TGTGCCAGCAGCCCTTGGAAGACGGGCTACACCTTC. Protein: CASSPWKTGYTF.

The V call is TRBV19, the J call TRBJ2-1; D is possibly TRBD2 (6 bases). The germline gives CDR1 LNHDA, CDR2 SQIVND (reference sequence). V lost 0 bases and J lost 8, with 8 bases in between. This CDR3 has 13 amino acids. CDR3 DNA: TGTGCCAGTAGTATAGATAGGGAGGATGAGCAGTTCTTC. Translated: CASSIDREDEQFF. Looking up the rest from reference TRBV19 and TRBJ2-1 gives the full variable domain: DGGITQSPKYLFRKEGQNVTLSCEQNLNHDAMYWYRQDPGQGLRLIYYSQIVNDFQKGDIAEGYSVSREKKESFPLTVTSAQKNPTAFYLCASSIDREDEQFFGPGTRLTVL.

The J gene is TRBJ1-5, the V gene TRBV5-8; a weak D match, TRBD1 (5 bases). The CDR3 spans 15 residues. V lost 6 bases and J 0 bases, leaving 13 bases between the germline ends. From germline, CDR1 is SGHTS and CDR2 YDEGEE. The CDR3 reads CASKRGGSSNQPQHF. The CDR3 nucleotides read TGTGCCAGCAAACGCGGGGGGAGTAGCAATCAGCCCCAGCATTTT.